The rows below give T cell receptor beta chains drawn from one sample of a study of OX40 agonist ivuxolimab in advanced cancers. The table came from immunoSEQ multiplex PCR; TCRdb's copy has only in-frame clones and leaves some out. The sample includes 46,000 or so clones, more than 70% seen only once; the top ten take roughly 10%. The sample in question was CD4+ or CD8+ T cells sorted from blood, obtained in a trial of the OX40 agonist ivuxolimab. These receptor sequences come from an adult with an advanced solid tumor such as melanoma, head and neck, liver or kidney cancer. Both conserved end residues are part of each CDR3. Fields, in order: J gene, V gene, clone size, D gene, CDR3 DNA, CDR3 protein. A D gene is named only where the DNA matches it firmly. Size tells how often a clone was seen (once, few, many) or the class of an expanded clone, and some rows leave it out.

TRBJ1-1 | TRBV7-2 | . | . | TGTGCCAGCAGCATCTTGACAGGTGGGAACACTGAAGCTTTCTTT | CASSILTGGNTEAFF
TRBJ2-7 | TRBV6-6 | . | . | TGTGCCAGCAGTTACGGCGGATCCTACGAGCAGTACTTC | CASSYGGSYEQYF
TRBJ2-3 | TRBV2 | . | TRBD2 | TGTGCCAGCAGTGAACTAGCGGGGGAGCCGGATACGCAGTATTTT | CASSELAGEPDTQYF
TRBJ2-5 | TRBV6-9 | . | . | TGTGCCAGCAGCCCTCCTATGTTAGGGACCCAGTACTTC | CASSPPMLGTQYF
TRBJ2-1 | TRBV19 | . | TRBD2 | TGTGCCAGTAGCTCCCCCGGGACTAGCGGGGACAACTCAGGGTACAATGAGCAGTTCTTC | CASSSPGTSGDNSGYNEQFF
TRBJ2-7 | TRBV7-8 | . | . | TGTGCCAGCAGCTCCCCCGAGTGGTACGAGCAGTACTTC | CASSSPEWYEQYF
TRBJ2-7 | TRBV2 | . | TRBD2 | TGTGCCAGCAATTCGCTAGCGGGAGGCGAGCAGTACTTC | CASNSLAGGEQYF
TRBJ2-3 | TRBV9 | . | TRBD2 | TGTGCCAGCAGCGTAGCTAGCGGTAGCACAGATACGCAGTATTTT | CASSVASGSTDTQYF
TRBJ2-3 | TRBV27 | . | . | TGTGCCAGCAGTTTGGGGGGTGAAAGCACAGATACGCAGTATTTT | CASSLGGESTDTQYF
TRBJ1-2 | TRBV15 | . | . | TGTGCCACCAGCAGAGCTATCCTTAGCGGCCGCGGCGGCTACACCTTC | CATSRAILSGRGGYTF
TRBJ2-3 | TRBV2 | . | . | TGTGCCGGACGAGGGAGGGATACGCAGTATTTT | CAGRGRDTQYF
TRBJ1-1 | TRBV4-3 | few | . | TGCGCCAGCAGCCAAGATGAGACAGTGAACACTGAAGCTTTCTTT | CASSQDETVNTEAFF
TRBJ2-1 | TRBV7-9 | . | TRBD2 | TGTGCCAGCAGCTTAAGAGCGGGAGGGTCCTACAATGAGCAGTTCTTC | CASSLRAGGSYNEQFF
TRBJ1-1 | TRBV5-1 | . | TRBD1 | TGCGCCAGCAGCTTCGGACAGGGGGCGACTGAAGCTTTCTTT | CASSFGQGATEAFF
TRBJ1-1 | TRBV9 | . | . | TGTGCCAGCAGCGGAGGGGGGACTGAAGCTTTCTTT | CASSGGGTEAFF
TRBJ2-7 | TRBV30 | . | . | TGTGCCTGGAGTGTACGCACCTACGAGCAGTACTTC | CAWSVRTYEQYF
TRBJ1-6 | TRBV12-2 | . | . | TGTGCAAGTCGCTTCAGGGAAGAAGACTCACCCCTCCACTTT | CASRFREEDSPLHF
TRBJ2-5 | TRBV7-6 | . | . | TGTGCCAGCAGCTGGATGGGGTCCGAGACCCAGTACTTC | CASSWMGSETQYF
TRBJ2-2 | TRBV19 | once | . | TGTGCCAGTACCATCCGTGAAGGAAGCAAATCGAACACCGGGGAGCTGTTTTTT | CASTIREGSKSNTGELFF
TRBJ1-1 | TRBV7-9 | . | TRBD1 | TGTGCCAGCAGCTGGGGGGGACAGGGGACTGAAGCTTTCTTT | CASSWGGQGTEAFF
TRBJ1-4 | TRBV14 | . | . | TGTGCCAGCAGCCCGACAATGCGGAGAAATGAAAAACTGTTTTTT | CASSPTMRRNEKLFF
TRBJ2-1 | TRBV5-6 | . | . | TGTGCCAGCAGCTTGGCCAGGGTAGCGCTCTCCTACAATGAGCAGTTCTTC | CASSLARVALSYNEQFF
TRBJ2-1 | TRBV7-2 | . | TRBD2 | TGTGCCAGCAGCAGAGAGGGACTAGCGGGAGGGTCCTCCTACAATGAGCAGTTCTTC | CASSREGLAGGSSYNEQFF
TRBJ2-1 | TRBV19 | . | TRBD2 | TGTGCCAGTAGTATCACTAGCGGGTACACCAATGAGCAGTTCTTC | CASSITSGYTNEQFF
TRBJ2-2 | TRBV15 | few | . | TGTGCCACCAGCAGAGACCCAGGGCCCCGCGGCACCGGGGAGCTGTTTTTT | CATSRDPGPRGTGELFF
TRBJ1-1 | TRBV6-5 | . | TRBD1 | TGTGCCAGCAGAGGGGGCCTGGAAGCTTTCTTT | CASRGGLEAFF
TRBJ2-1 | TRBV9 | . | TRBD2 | TGTGCCAGCGGTAGCGGGAGTCTGAATGAGCAGTTCTTC | CASGSGSLNEQFF
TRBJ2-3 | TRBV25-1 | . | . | TGTGCCAGCAGTGTGGGAGATACGCAGTATTTT | CASSVGDTQYF
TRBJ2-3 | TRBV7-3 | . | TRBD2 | TGTGCCAGCAGCTTAGGCAGCGGGGGGGCCGGAGATACGCAGTATTTT | CASSLGSGGAGDTQYF
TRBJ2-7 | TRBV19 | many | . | TGTGCCAGTTCTAGGGGCCCGCCGGACGAGCAGTACTTC | CASSRGPPDEQYF
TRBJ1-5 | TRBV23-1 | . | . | TGCGCCAGCAGTCAATCGTTGGGGGATAGCAATCAGCCCCAGCATTTT | CASSQSLGDSNQPQHF
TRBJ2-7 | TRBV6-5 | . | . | TGTGCCAGCGACCACGAGCAGTACTTC | CASDHEQYF
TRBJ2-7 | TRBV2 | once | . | TGTGCCAGCAGGGCTCCACAGGAGTCCTACGAGCAGTACTTC | CASRAPQESYEQYF
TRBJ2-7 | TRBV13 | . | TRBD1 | TGTGCCAGCAGCCGAACGGGACAGGGCACTAGGTACGAGCAGTACTTC | CASSRTGQGTRYEQYF
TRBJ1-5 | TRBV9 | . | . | TGTGCCAGCAGCGTCGGACCCTTCAATCAGCCCCAGCATTTT | CASSVGPFNQPQHF
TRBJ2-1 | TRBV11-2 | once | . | TGTGCCAGCAGCTCAGAGGAATTCAGGGGTGGGTATGAGCAGTTCTTC | CASSSEEFRGGYEQFF
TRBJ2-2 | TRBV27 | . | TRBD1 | TGTGCCAGCGACCGGGACAGGGGGCAAGCCGGGGAGCTGTTTTTT | CASDRDRGQAGELFF
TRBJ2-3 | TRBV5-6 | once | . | TGTGCCGCCGGGGCGGGATGGACAGATACGCAGTATTTT | CAAGAGWTDTQYF
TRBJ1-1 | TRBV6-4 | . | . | TGTGCCAGCAGGCTGGGAGCCAACACTGAAGCTTTCTTT | CASRLGANTEAFF
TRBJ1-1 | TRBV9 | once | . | TGTGCCAGCAGCGCCTACGGGGCGGGAACTGAAGCTTTCTTT | CASSAYGAGTEAFF
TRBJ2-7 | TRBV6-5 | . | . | TGTGCCAGCAGTTACTCAAGGACTCACTACGAGCAGTACTTC | CASSYSRTHYEQYF
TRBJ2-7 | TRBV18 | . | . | TGTGCCAGCTCGCCGCAGGGGGGGGTCGAGCAGTACTTC | CASSPQGGVEQYF